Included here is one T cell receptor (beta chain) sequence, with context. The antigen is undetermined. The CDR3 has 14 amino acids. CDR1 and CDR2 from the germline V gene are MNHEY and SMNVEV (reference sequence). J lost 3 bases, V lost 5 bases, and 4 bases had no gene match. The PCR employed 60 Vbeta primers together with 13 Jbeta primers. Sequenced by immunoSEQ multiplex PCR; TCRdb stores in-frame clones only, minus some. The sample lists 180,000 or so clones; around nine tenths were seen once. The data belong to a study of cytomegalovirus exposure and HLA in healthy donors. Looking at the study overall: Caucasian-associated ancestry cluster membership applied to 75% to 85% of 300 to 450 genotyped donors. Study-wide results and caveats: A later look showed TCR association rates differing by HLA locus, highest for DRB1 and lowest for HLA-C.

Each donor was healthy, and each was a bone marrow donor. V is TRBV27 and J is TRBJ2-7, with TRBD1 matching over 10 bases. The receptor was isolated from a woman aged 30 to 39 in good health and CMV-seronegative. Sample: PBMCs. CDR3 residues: CASSLRDRGYEQYF. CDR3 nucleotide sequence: TGTGCCAGCAGTCTCCGGGACAGGGGCTACGAGCAGTACTTC.